The 6 T cell receptor beta chains presented below share a single source sample, sequenced in a study of T-cell memory formation after mild COVID-19. Via MiXCR, TCRdb re-called the 5' RACE reads, giving one row per CDR3 protein. The sample includes just under 150,000 distinct CDR3 sequences, less than 20% of them seen just once. Sequences were obtained from PBMCs or a T cell subset sorted from them (not recorded which). Source of these receptors: an adult woman who had mild COVID-19 (a few samples of this study predate the infection). Cell type and time point are not known.

The gene calls are TRBV5-1 and TRBJ2-2, with 10 bases aligning to TRBD1. J was trimmed by 4 bases and V by 4 bases; bases with no gene match: 7. Germline lookup yields CDR1 SGHRS and CDR2 YFSETQ. The CDR3 runs 16 residues. CDR3 sequence (DNA): TGCGCCAGCAGCCAGAGACAGGGGGCAGTCACCGGGGAGCTGTTTTTT. Translating gives CASSQRQGAVTGELFF.

In its sample, this clonotype was seen a few times. This chain uses TRBV3-1 with TRBJ2-4, with D maybe TRBD1 (6 bases). This CDR3 is built from 16 residues. Trimming stripped 4 bases from V and 1 base from J, with 14 bases between. CDR1 is LGHDT, CDR2 YNNKEL, per germline (reference sequence). The CDR3 loop is CASSPWTVKAKNIQYF. The CDR3 nucleotides read TGTGCCAGCAGCCCATGGACAGTTAAGGCCAAAAACATTCAGTACTTC.

This clonotype was observed a handful of times. The chain has TRBV20-1 and TRBJ1-2; tentatively, D is TRBD1 (5 bases). Germline assignment: CDR1 DFQATT and CDR2 SNEGSKA (reference sequence). This CDR3 spans 15 amino acids. V lost 6 bases and J lost 6, with 23 bases in between. The CDR3 sequence is CSAEGFGGNEDGYTF. The CDR3 DNA reads as TGCAGTGCGGAGGGTTTTGGGGGTAATGAGGATGGCTACACCTTC.

The rearrangement joins TRBV11-2 to TRBJ2-7; D not certain. Germline CDR1 and CDR2: SGHAT and FQNNGV. The V and J ends lost 1 base and 8 bases respectively, with 18 bases between them. The CDR3 has 15 amino acids. CDR3 nucleotides: TGTGCCAGCAGCTTAGTCCCCGTGGGCCATCAACAGCAGTACTTC. As protein: CASSLVPVGHQQQYF.

The V call is TRBV29-1, the J call TRBJ2-3, with 8 nucleotides matching TRBD2. The CDR3 runs to 14 residues. Trimming at V came to 6 bases and at J to 3 bases, leaving 8 bases not matched to a gene. CDR1 and CDR2 from the germline V gene are SQVTM and ANQGSEA. CDR3 sequence: CSVATSGLTDTQYF. The CDR3 DNA reads TGCAGCGTCGCCACTAGCGGTTTAACAGATACGCAGTATTTT.

The J gene is TRBJ2-2, the V gene TRBV7-3, with TRBD1 identical over 10 bases. This CDR3 spans 16 amino acids. Unmatched junction bases numbered 2, after V lost 3 bases and J lost 1 base. Germline V gene lookup returns CDR1 SGHTA and CDR2 FQGTGA. Here the CDR3 DNA reads TGTGCCAGCAGCTTCGGGACAGGGGTGAACACCGGGGAGCTGTTTTTT. Protein product: CASSFGTGVNTGELFF.